This T cell receptor (beta chain) emerged from a study of shared clonotypes between healthy human individuals. Study overall: The plates for each donor numbered three CD4 naive, three CD4 memory, two CD8 naive and one CD8 memory.

Trimming took 8 bases from V and 1 from J, leaving 17 bases between them. Germline values: CDR1 MDHEN, CDR2 SYDVKM. The CDR3 is 15 residues long. The method was immunoSEQ multiplex PCR; TCRdb's version includes in-frame clones alone and lacks a portion of them. Of 550,000 to 700,000 clones detected, about three quarters appear once; the ten largest clones hold under 2%. From CD4+ cells came CD45RA+ naive and CD45RA-negative memory subsets. This chain links TRBV28 with TRBJ1-1; TRBD1 might be the D (5 bases). This sequence was found in a woman aged 30 to 39 in good health. The specimen sequenced was memory CD4+ T cells sorted from blood. Subset given: CD45RA-negative fraction. The CDR3 sequence: CASRPSRGANTEAFF. The CDR3 region has the DNA TGTGCCAGCCGTCCGTCGAGGGGAGCGAACACTGAAGCTTTCTTT.